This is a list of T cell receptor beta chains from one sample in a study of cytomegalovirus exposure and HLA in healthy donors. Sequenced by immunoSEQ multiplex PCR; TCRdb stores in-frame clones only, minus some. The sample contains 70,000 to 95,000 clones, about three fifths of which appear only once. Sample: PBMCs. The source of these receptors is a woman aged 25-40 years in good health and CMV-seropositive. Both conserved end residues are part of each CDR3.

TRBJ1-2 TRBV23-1 CASSQKRRGQGDGYTF
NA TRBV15 CATSRGWRETQYF
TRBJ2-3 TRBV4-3 CASSQSQRGGMDTQYF
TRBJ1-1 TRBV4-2 CASSVRQGARMDTEAFF
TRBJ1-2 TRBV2 CASSQRLDGLYGYTF
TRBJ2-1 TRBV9 CASSHGTNYNEQFF
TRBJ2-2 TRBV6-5 CASSSAGQMGGGELFF
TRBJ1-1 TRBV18 CASSPATGTNTEAFF
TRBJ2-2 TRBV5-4 CASSPRAERTGELFF
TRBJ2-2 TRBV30 CAWSGVSANTGELFF
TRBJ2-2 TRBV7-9 CSSSLNRGNPTGELFF
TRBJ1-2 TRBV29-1 CSVEEMGQGLSDYGYPF
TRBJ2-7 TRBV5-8 CASLRSGTYEQYF
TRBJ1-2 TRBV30 CAWSSGTGTHTF
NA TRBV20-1 CSASRVEQYF
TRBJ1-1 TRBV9 CASSVEDSRYTEAFF
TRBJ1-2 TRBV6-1 CASSGGLKDHATNYGYTF
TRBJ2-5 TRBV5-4 CASSRGLQETQYF
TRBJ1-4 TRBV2 CASSEEAATNEKLFF
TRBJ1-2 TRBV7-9 CASSFSSGYTF
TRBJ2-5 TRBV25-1 CASSEGIGREAETQYF
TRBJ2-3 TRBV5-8 CASSLGLAGLITDTQYF